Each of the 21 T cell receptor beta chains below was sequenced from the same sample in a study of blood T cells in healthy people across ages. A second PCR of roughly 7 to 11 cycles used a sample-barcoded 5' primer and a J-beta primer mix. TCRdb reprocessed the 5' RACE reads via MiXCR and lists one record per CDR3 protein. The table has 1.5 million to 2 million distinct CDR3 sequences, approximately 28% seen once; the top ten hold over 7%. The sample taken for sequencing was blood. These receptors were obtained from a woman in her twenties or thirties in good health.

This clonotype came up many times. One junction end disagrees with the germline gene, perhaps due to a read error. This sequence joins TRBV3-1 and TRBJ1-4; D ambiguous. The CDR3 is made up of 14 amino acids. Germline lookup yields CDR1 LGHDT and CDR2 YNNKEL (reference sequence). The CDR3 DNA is TGCGCCAGCAGCCAAGCCGGAACTAATGAAAAACTGTTTTTT. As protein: CASSQAGTNEKLFF. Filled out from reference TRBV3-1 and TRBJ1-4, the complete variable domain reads DTAVSQTPKYLVTQMGNDKSIKCEQNLGHDTMYWYKQDSKKFLKIMFSYNNKELIINETVPNRFSPKSPDKAHLNLHINSLELGDSAVYFCASSQAGTNEKLFFGSGTQLSVL.

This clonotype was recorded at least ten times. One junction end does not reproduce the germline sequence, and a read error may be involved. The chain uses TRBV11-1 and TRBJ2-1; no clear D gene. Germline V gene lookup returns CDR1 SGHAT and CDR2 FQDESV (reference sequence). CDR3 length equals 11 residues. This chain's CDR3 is CASRLSNEQFF. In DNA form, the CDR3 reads TGCGCCAGCAGGCTTTCCAATGAGCAGTTCTTC.

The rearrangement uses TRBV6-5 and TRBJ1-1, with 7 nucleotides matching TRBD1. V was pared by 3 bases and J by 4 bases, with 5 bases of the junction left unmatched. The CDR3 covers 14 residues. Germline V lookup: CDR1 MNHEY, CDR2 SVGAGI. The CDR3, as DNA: TGTGCCAGCAGTTATGAGGCAGGGGGCACTGAAGCTTTCTTT. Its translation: CASSYEAGGTEAFF.

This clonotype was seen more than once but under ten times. As DNA, the CDR3 is TGCGCCAGCAGCCAAGAGAACCTAGCGGGGATCACAGATACGCAGTATTTT. It specifies CASSQENLAGITDTQYF. This chain links TRBV4-3 with TRBJ2-3, with 9 bases matching TRBD2. This CDR3 spans 17 amino acids. V lost 0 bases, J lost 2 bases, and 6 bases stayed unmatched. Germline V lookup: CDR1 LGHNA, CDR2 YSLEER.

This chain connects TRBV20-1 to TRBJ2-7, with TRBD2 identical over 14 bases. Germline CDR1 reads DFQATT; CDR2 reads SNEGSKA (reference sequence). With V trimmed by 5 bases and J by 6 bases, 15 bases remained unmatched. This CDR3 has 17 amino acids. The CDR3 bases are TGCAGTGCTGGATCCCCGGGACTAGCGGGAGTCCGGGGCGAGCAGTACTTC. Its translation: CSAGSPGLAGVRGEQYF.

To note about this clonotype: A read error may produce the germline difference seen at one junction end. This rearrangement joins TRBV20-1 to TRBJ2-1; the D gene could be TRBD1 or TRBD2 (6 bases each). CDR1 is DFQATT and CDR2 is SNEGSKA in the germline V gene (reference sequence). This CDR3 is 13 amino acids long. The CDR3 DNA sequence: TGCAGTCCTTCAGCCGGGGGCCACAATGGGCAGTTCTTC. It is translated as CSPSAGGHNGQFF.

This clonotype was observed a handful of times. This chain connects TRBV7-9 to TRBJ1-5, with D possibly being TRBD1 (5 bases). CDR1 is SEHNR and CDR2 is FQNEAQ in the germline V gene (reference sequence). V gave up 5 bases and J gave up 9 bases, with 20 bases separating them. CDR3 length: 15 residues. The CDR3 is CASSLEVGGPGPQHF. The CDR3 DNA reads TGTGCCAGCAGCCTCGAGGTTGGGGGTCCCGGGCCCCAGCATTTT.

CDR3 protein: CASSSHRGLGAFF. CDR3 in DNA: TGTGCCAGCAGCTCCCACAGGGGGCTCGGAGCTTTCTTT. The rearrangement joins TRBV7-6 to TRBJ1-1; 9 nucleotides match TRBD1. The germline V gene encodes CDR1 SGHVS and CDR2 FNYEAQ. The CDR3 is made up of 13 amino acids. The junction had 7 bases not matched to a gene; V was cut back by 4 bases and J by 10 bases.

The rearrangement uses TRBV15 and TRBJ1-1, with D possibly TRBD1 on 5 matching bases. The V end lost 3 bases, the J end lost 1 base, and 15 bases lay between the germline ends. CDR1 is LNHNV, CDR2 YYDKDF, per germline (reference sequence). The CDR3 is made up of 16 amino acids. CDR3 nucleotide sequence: TGTGCCACCAGCAGTCCCGTTGTGGGGCCGAACACTGAAGCTTTCTTT. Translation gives CATSSPVVGPNTEAFF. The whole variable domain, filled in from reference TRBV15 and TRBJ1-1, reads DAMVIQNPRYQVTQFGKPVTLSCSQTLNHNVMYWYQQKSSQAPKLLFHYYDKDFNNEADTPDNFQSRRPNTSFCFLDIRSPGLGDTAMYLCATSSPVVGPNTEAFFGQGTRLTVV.

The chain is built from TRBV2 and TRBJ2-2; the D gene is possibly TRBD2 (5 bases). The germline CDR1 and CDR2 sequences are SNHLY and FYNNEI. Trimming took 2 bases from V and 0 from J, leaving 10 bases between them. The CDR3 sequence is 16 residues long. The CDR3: CASSENSVSNTGELFF. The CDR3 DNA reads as TGTGCCAGCAGTGAAAATAGCGTTTCGAACACCGGGGAGCTGTTTTTT.

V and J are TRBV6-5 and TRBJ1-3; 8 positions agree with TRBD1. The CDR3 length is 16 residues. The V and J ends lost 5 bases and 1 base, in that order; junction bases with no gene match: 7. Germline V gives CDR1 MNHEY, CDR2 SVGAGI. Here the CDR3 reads CASSPARTGSGNTIYF. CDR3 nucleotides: TGTGCCAGCAGTCCTGCCCGGACAGGGTCTGGAAACACCATATATTTT.

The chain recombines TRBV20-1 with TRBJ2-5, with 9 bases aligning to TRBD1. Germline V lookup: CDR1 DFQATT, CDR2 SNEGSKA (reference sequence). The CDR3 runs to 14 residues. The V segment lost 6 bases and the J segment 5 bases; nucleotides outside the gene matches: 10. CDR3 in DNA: TGCAGTGCACGGGACAGGGTTAAAGGGGAGACCCAGTACTTC. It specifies CSARDRVKGETQYF.

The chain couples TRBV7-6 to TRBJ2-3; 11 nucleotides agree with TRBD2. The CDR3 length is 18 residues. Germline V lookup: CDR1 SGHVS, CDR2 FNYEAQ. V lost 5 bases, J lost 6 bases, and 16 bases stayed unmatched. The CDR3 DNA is TGTGCCAGCAGCCACGGTTCATCGACTAGCGGGGTTCCGGATACGCAGTATTTT. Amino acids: CASSHGSSTSGVPDTQYF.

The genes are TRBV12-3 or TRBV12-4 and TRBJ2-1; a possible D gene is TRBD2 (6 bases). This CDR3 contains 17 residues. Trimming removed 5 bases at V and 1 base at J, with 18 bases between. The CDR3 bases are TGTGCCAGCAGTACCAAAGCCCACCGGGGGTCCTACAATGAGCAGTTCTTC. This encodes CASSTKAHRGSYNEQFF.

As DNA, the CDR3 is TGTGCCAGCAGCCTGGATCAGGGGGCCGCTTACGATGGCTACACCTTC. Translation gives CASSLDQGAAYDGYTF. The V and J genes are TRBV11-2 and TRBJ1-2; 8 bases are a match to TRBD1. Unmatched junction bases numbered 14, after V lost 5 bases and J lost 6 bases. The CDR3 contains 16 residues. Per germline, CDR1 SGHAT and CDR2 FQNNGV.

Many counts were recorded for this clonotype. CDR3 coding DNA: TGCAGTGCTAGAGATCCCGGGACAGGGGTCTACAATGAGCAGTTCTTC. As protein: CSARDPGTGVYNEQFF. The V call is TRBV20-1, the J call TRBJ2-1; 10 bases fit TRBD1. CDR3 length equals 16 residues. Unmatched junction bases numbered 5, after V lost 0 bases and J lost 3 bases. Germline CDR1 reads DFQATT; CDR2 reads SNEGSKA (reference sequence).

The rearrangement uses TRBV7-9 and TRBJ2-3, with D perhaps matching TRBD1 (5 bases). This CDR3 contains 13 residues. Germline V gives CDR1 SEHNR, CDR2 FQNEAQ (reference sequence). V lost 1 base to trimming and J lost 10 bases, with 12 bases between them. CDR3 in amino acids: CASSLGADIAQYF. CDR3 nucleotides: TGTGCCAGCAGCTTAGGGGCGGACATAGCGCAGTATTTT.

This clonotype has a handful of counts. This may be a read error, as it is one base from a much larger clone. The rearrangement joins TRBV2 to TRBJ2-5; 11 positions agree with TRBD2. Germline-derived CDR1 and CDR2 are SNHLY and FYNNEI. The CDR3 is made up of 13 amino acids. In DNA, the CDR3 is TGTGCCGGCAGAACTAGCGGGGGAGAGACCCAGTACTTC. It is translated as CAGRTSGGETQYF.

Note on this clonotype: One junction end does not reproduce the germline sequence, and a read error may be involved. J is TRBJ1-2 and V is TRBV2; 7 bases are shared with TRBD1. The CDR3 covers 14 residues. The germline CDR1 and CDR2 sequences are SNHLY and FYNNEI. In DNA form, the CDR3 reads TGTGTCAGCAGTGAAGCTTCAGGGGGCTATGGCTACACCTTC. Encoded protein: CVSSEASGGYGYTF.

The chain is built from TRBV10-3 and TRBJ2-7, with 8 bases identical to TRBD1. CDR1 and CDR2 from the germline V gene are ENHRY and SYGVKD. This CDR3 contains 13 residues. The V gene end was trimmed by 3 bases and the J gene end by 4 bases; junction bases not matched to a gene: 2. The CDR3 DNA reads TGTGCCATCAGTGAACAGGGGGGTTACGAGCAGTACTTC. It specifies CAISEQGGYEQYF.

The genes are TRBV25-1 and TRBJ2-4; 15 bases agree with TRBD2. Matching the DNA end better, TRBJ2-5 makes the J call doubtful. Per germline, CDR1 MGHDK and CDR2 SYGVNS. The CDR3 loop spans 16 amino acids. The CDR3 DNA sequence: TGTGCCAGCACGAGGACTAGCGGGAGGGCCGGGGAGACCCAGTACTTC. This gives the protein CASTRTSGRAGETQYF.